This TCR beta chain was identified in a study of T cells after yellow fever vaccination. Findings and limits, study-wide: Abundant contaminating clonotypes from the bulk population could appear in FACS-sorted repertoires. Most primary-vaccination clones reappeared after the booster (approximately 95% CD4, more than 70% CD8). Shared CD4/CD8 clonotypes were a small share, likely from convergent recombination.

V shed 3 bases and J shed 4 bases, with 3 bases lying between them. Germline CDR1 is DFQATT and CDR2 is SNEGSKA (reference sequence). This CDR3 contains 10 residues. About this clonotype itself: The antigen is undetermined.

TCRdb fed the 5' RACE reads into MiXCR, producing one record per CDR3 protein. This table holds 400,000 or so distinct CDR3 sequences, 6.2% found once. The source is a man aged 30 to 39 who received the YFV17D yellow fever vaccine. Sequences were derived from PBMCs, sampled 5 days after the yellow fever booster vaccination. This chain links TRBV20-1 with TRBJ2-5; D uncertain. CDR3 amino acids: CSASVETQYF. The CDR3 coding sequence is TGCAGTGCTAGCGTAGAGACCCAGTACTTC.